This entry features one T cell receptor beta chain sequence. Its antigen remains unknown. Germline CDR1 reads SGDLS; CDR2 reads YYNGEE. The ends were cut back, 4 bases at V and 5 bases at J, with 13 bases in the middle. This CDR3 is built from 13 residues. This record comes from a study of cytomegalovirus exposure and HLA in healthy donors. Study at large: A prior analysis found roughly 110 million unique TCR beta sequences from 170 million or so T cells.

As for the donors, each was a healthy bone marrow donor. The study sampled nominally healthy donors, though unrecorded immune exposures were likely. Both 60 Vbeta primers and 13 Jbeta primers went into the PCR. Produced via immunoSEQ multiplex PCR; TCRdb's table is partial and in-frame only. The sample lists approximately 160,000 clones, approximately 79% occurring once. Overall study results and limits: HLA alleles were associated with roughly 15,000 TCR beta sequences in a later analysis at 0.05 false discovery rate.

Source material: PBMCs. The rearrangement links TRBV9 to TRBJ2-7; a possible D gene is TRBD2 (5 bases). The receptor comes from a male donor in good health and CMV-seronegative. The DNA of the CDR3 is TGTGCCAGCAGCCTTGGGCCCGGGGACGAGCAGTACTTC. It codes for CASSLGPGDEQYF. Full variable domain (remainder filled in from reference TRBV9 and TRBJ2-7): DSGVTQTPKHLITATGQRVTLRCSPRSGDLSVYWYQQSLDQGLQFLIQYYNGEERAKGNILERFSAQQFPDLHSELNLSSLELGDSALYFCASSLGPGDEQYFGPGTRLTVT.